The next 10 T cell receptor beta chains were all read from a single sample in a study of regulatory T cells in long-lasting Graves disease. Time point in this sample: newly diagnosed GD, antithyroid drugs for less than 3 months. PBMC-extracted RNA yielded the TCR library. Investigators prepared the TCR beta libraries by applying iRepertoire HTBI primers and Arm-PCR of CDR3 regions. TCRdb reprocessed the multiplex PCR reads with MiXCR, giving one entry per CDR3 protein. The sample has roughly 430,000 distinct CDR3 sequences, roughly 17% seen once. Another study also made use of these data, one on T cells in Graves' hyperthyroidism and ophthalmopathy.

Sequences were derived from peripheral blood mononuclear cells (PBMCs), sampled at new diagnosis, from a patient treated with antithyroid drugs. Source of these receptors: a woman aged 25 to 39 with Graves disease.

This clonotype was detected ten times or more. The chain is built from TRBV27 and TRBJ2-7, with D perhaps TRBD2 (5 bases). CDR3 size: 15 residues. The germline V and J ends were trimmed by 0 bases and 6 bases, with 15 bases remaining between them. Looked up from germline, CDR1 is MNHEY and CDR2 is SMNVEV (reference sequence). The DNA of the CDR3 is TGTGCCAGCAGTTTATCGGCCCCTATCCGGGGCGAGCAGTACTTC. It is translated as CASSLSAPIRGEQYF.

This clonotype has only one observation. V usage is TRBV28 and J usage is TRBJ2-7, with 14 bases matching TRBD2. Germline V lookup: CDR1 MDHEN, CDR2 SYDVKM. V lost 3 bases to trimming and J lost 4 bases; unmatched junction nucleotides: 8. The CDR3 contains 17 residues. CDR3 nucleotides: TGTGCCAGCAGTTTCCCCGGACTAGCGGGAGGTGTATACGAGCAGTACTTC. This codes for CASSFPGLAGGVYEQYF.

Only a few counts were recorded for this clonotype. The chain carries TRBV29-1 and TRBJ2-7; D is perhaps TRBD2 (6 bases). V was shortened by 4 bases and J by 6 bases, with 16 bases between the two germline ends. In germline, CDR1 is SQVTM, CDR2 ANQGSEA. The CDR3 covers 13 residues. The CDR3 region is CSVVAAGGAEQYF. The CDR3 bases are TGCAGCGTTGTAGCCGCCGGAGGGGCCGAGCAGTACTTC.

This clonotype has a handful of counts. This chain connects TRBV9 to TRBJ1-1; D uncertain. CDR1 SGDLS and CDR2 YYNGEE come from the germline V gene. This CDR3 region has 13 residues. Trimming left V 0 bases short and J 6 bases short, with 9 bases between. The CDR3 loop reads CASSVAKRSEAFF. The CDR3 DNA reads TGTGCCAGCAGCGTAGCTAAACGATCTGAAGCTTTCTTT.

In the case of this clonotype: A read error may be the cause here, since a much bigger clone is one base away. The chain employs TRBV7-9 and TRBJ1-2; possibly TRBD1 for D (5 bases). Germline V lookup: CDR1 SEHNR, CDR2 FQNEAQ (reference sequence). CDR3 length equals 15 residues. CDR3 in DNA: TGTGCCAGCAGCTTTTATGGGGACCGGGACTATGGCTCCACCTTC. It encodes CASSFYGDRDYGSTF.

This clonotype was recorded at least ten times. The chain has TRBV5-5 and TRBJ2-7; D might be TRBD2 (5 bases). The CDR3 extends over 14 amino acids. Trimming removed 4 bases from V and 3 bases from J, with 14 bases in between. Germline V CDR1 and CDR2: SGHKS, YYEKEE (reference sequence). CDR3 sequence: CASSPRSGSYEQYF. In nucleotides, the CDR3 is TGTGCCAGCAGCCCCCGATCGGGGAGCTACGAGCAGTACTTC. The whole variable domain, remainder taken from reference TRBV5-5 and TRBJ2-7, is DAGVTQSPTHLIKTRGQQVTLRCSPISGHKSVSWYQQVLGQGPQFIFQYYEKEERGRGNFPDRFSARQFPNYSSELNVNALLLGDSALYLCASSPRSGSYEQYFGPGTRLTVT.

This clonotype has more than one count but fewer than ten. V usage is TRBV6-1 and J usage is TRBJ1-5; D may be TRBD1 (5 bases). The V and J ends lost 5 bases and 2 bases respectively, with 16 bases between them. This CDR3 contains 16 residues. CDR1 and CDR2 from the germline V gene are MNHNS and SASEGT. The CDR3 protein is CASSTGPGGGNQPQHF. The CDR3 nucleotides are TGTGCCAGCAGTACGGGGCCGGGAGGTGGCAATCAGCCCCAGCATTTT.

This clonotype occurred many times. V gene TRBV5-1 combines with J gene TRBJ1-1; tentative D call: TRBD1 (6 bases). The V end was cut by 5 bases, the J end by 0 bases, with 14 bases between. The CDR3 is 15 amino acids. Germline V gene data show CDR1 as SGHRS and CDR2 as YFSETQ. The CDR3 is CASSHREAMNTEAFF. CDR3 sequence (DNA): TGCGCCAGCAGTCACAGGGAGGCCATGAACACTGAAGCTTTCTTT.

This rearrangement joins TRBV28 to TRBJ2-1; 16 bases are shared with TRBD2. Germline CDR1 is MDHEN and CDR2 is SYDVKM. This CDR3 region has 20 residues. Unmatched junction bases numbered 8, after V lost 3 bases and J lost 0 bases. The CDR3 reads CASSFLGLAGGESSYNEQFF. As DNA, the CDR3 is TGTGCCAGCAGTTTCCTGGGACTAGCGGGAGGGGAAAGCTCCTACAATGAGCAGTTCTTC.

This clonotype occurred once. The rearrangement uses TRBV12-5 and TRBJ2-2, with D tentatively TRBD1 (6 bases). The germline gives CDR1 LGHNT, CDR2 FRNRAP. The germline V and J ends were trimmed by 6 bases and 2 bases, with 22 bases remaining between them. This CDR3 comprises 18 residues. The CDR3 sequence: CASGNPRDTSSNTGELFF. The CDR3 DNA reads as TGTGCTAGTGGCAACCCCCGGGACACAAGCTCTAACACCGGGGAGCTGTTTTTT.